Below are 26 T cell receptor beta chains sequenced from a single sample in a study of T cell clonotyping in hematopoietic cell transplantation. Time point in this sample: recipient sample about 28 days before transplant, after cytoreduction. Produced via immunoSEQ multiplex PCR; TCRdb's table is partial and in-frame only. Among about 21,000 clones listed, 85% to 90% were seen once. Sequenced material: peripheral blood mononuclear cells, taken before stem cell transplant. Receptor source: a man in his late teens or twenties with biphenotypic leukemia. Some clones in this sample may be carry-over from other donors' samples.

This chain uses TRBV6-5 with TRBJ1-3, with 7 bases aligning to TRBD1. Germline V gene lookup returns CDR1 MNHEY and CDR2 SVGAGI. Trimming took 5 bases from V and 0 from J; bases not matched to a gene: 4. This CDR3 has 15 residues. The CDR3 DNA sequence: TGTGCCAGCAGTCCCGACAGGGTCTCTGGAAACACCATATATTTT. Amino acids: CASSPDRVSGNTIYF.

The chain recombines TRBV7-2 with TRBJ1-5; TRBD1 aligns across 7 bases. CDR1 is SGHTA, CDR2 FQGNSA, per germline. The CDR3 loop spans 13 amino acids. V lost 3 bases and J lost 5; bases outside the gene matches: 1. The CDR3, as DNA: TGTGCCAGCAGCTTGACAGGGTATCAGCCCCAGCATTTT. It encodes CASSLTGYQPQHF.

CDR3 DNA sequence: TGTGCCAGCAGCCAAGAATCCGGGGCCAGCGATACGCAGTATTTT. Protein: CASSQESGASDTQYF. This rearrangement joins TRBV14 to TRBJ2-3; D is possibly TRBD1 or TRBD2 (5 bases each). V was cut by 0 bases and J by 6 bases, with 13 bases left in between. The CDR3 spans 15 residues. Germline loops: CDR1 SGHDN, CDR2 FVKESK.

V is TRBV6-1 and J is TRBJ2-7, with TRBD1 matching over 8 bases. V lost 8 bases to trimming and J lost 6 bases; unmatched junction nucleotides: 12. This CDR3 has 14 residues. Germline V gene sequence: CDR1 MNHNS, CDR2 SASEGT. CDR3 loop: CASARDRYVLEQYF. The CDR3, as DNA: TGTGCCAGCGCACGGGACAGGTATGTCCTCGAGCAGTACTTC.

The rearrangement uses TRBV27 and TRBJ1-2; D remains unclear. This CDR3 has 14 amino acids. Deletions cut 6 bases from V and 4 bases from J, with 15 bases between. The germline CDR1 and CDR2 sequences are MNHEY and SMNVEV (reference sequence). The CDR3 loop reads CASSHKGDSYGYTF. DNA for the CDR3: TGTGCCAGCAGCCACAAGGGTGACTCCTATGGCTACACCTTC.

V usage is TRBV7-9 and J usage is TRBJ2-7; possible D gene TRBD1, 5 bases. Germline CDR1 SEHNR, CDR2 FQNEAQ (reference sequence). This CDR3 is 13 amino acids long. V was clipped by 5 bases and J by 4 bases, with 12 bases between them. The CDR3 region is CASSASTEYEQYF. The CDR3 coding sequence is TGTGCCAGCAGCGCCTCGACAGAATACGAGCAGTACTTC.

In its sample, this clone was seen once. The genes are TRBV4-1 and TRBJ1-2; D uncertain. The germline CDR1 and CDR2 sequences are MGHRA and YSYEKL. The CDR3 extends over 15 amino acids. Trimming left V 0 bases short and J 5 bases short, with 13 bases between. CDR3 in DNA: TGCGCCAGCAGCCAAGATCCTTACGCAGCTTATGGCTACACCTTC. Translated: CASSQDPYAAYGYTF.

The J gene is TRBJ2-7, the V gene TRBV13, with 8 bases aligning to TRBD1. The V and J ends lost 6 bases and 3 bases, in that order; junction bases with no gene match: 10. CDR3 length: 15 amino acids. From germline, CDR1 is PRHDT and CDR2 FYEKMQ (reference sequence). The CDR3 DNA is TGTGCCAGCAGTAGAGCAGGGGGCAGGGACTACGAGCAGTACTTC. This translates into CASSRAGGRDYEQYF.

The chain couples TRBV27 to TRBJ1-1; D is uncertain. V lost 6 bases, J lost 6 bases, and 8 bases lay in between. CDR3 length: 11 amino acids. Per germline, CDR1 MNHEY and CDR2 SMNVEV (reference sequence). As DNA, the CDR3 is TGTGCCAGCAGCCTGGGCCCTGAAGCTTTCTTT. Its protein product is CASSLGPEAFF.

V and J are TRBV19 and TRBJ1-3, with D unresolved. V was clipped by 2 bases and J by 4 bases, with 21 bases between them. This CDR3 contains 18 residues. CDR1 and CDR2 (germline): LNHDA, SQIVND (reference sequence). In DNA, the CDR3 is TGTGCCAGTAGTATACTCTGGACTAGGACGGTTAGAGGAAACACCATATATTTT. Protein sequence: CASSILWTRTVRGNTIYF.

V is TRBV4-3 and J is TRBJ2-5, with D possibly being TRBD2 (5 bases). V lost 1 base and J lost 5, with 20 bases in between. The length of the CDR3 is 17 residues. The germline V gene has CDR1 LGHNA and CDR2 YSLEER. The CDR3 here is CASSQALTLVSSETQYF. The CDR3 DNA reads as TGCGCCAGCAGCCAAGCCTTAACACTAGTTTCATCGGAGACCCAGTACTTC.

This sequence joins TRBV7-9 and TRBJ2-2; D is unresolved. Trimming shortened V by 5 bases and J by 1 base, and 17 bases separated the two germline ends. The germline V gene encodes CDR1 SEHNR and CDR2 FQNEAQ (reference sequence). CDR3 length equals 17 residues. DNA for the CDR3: TGTGCCAGCAGCCCTACCCACGGTCCATGGAACACCGGGGAGCTGTTTTTT. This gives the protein CASSPTHGPWNTGELFF. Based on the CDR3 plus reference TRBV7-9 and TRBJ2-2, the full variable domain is DTGVSQNPRHKITKRGQNVTFRCDPISEHNRLYWYRQTLGQGPEFLTYFQNEAQLEKSRLLSDRFSAERPKGSFSTLEIQRTEQGDSAMYLCASSPTHGPWNTGELFFGEGSRLTVL.

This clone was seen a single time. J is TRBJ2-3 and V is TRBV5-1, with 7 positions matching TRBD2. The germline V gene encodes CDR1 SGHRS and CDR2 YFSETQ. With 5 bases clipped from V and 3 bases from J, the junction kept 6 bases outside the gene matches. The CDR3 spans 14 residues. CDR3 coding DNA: TGCGCCAGCAGGCTAGCGGTAGGAACAGATACGCAGTATTTT. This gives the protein CASRLAVGTDTQYF.

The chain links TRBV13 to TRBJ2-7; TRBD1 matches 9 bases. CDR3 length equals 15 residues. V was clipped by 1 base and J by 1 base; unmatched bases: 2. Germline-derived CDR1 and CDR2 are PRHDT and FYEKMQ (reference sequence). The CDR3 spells CASSLEGQGSYEQYF. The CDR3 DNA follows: TGTGCCAGCAGCTTAGAGGGACAGGGATCCTACGAGCAGTACTTC.

CDR3 sequence (DNA): TGTGCCAGCAGCTTGCGGACAGGTCAGACTGGAAACACCATATATTTT. Encoded protein: CASSLRTGQTGNTIYF. The J gene is TRBJ1-3, the V gene TRBV5-4, with TRBD1 matching 7 bases. The CDR3 covers 16 residues. After removal of 1 base from V and 2 bases from J, the junction contained 6 bases not matched to a gene. The germline V gene encodes CDR1 SGHNT and CDR2 YYREEE (reference sequence).

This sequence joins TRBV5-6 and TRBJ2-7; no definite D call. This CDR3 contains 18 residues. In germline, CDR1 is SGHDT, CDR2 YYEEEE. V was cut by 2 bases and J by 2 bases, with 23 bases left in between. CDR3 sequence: CASSFWIASTDGPYEQYF. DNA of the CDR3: TGTGCCAGCAGCTTCTGGATCGCTTCGACGGACGGCCCCTACGAGCAGTACTTC.

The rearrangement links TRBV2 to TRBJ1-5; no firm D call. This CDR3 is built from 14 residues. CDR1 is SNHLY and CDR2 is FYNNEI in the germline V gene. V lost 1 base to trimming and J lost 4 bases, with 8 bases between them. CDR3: CASSEGARNQPQHF. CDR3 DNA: TGTGCCAGCAGTGAAGGGGCCCGTAATCAGCCCCAGCATTTT.

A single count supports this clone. The CDR3 loop is CASSLSAAPHGYTF. The CDR3 DNA reads TGTGCCAGCAGTTTATCTGCGGCGCCCCACGGCTACACCTTC. This rearrangement joins TRBV27 to TRBJ1-2, with D unresolved. The CDR3 consists of 14 residues. V dropped 0 bases and J dropped 8 bases, with 13 bases sitting between them. Germline CDR1 reads MNHEY; CDR2 reads SMNVEV (reference sequence).

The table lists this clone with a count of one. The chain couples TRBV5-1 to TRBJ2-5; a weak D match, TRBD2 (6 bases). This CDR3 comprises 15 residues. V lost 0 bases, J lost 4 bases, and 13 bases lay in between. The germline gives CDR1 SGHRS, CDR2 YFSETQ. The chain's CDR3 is CASSLGGGLGETQYF. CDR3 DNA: TGCGCCAGCAGCTTGGGAGGAGGGTTGGGAGAGACCCAGTACTTC.

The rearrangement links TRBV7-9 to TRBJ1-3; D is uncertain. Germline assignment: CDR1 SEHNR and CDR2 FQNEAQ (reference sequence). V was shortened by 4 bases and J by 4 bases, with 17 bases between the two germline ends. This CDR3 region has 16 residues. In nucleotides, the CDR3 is TGTGCCAGCAGCTCCCCCGGGAGTGTCGTCGGAAACACCATATATTTT. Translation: CASSSPGSVVGNTIYF.

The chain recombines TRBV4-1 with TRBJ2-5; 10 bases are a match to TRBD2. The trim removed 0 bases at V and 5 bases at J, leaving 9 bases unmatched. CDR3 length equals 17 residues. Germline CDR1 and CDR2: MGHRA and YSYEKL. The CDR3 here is CASSQEVVAGGRETQYF. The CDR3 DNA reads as TGCGCCAGCAGCCAAGAGGTAGTAGCGGGAGGCCGGGAGACCCAGTACTTC.

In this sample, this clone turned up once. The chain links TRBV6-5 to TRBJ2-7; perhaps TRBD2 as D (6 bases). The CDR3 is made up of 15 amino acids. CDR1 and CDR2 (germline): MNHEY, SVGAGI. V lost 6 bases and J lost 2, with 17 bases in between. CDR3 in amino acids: CASRITGELPYEQYF. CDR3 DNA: TGTGCCAGCAGGATAACGGGAGAACTTCCCTACGAGCAGTACTTC.

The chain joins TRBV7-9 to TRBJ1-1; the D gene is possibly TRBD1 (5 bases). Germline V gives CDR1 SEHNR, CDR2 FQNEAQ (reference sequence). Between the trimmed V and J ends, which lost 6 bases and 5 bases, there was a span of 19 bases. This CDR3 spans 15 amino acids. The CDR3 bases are TGTGCCAGCAGTACGGGACTTTCAGGCCATACTGAAGCTTTCTTT. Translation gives CASSTGLSGHTEAFF.

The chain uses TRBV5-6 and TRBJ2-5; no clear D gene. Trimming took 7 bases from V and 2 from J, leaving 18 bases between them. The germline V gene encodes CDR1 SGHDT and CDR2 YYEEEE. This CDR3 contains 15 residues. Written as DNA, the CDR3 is TGTGCCAGCCGCCCCGTGGCGCAGACTCAAGAGACCCAGTACTTC. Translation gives CASRPVAQTQETQYF.

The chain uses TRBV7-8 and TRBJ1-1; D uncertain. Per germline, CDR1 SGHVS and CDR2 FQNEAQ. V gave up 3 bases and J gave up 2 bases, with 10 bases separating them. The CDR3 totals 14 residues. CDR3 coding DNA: TGTGCCAGCAGCTTCAAAGGCCCTAACACTGAAGCTTTCTTT. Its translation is CASSFKGPNTEAFF.

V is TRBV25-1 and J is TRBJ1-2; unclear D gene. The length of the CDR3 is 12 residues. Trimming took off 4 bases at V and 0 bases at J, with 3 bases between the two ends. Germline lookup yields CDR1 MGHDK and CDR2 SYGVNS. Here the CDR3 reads CASSAANYGYTF. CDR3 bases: TGTGCCAGCAGTGCAGCTAACTATGGCTACACCTTC.